The T cell receptor beta chain described here comes from a study of brain T cells in children with intractable seizures. The study's findings and limits: Absence of clones before surgery may stem from lower sequencing depth. Patients' HCMV serostatus was unknown; virus specificity rests on CDR3 similarity alone.

The protocol was immunoSEQ multiplex PCR, while the TCRdb copy is restricted to in-frame clones and leaves out a portion. The table shows around 41,000 clones, with around 90% occurring only once. The sequenced cases were selected for having the highest brain T cell transcript signatures. Before surgery, patients took at least one anti-epileptic drug. Points on this clone: What it binds is not known.

The ends were cut back, 2 bases at V and 2 bases at J, with 20 bases in the middle. The CDR3 is 18 residues long. The germline CDR1 and CDR2 sequences are MNHEY and SMNVEV (reference sequence). This TCR was recovered from a girl aged 2-10 years with tuberous sclerosis and intractable seizures. The chain recombines TRBV27 with TRBJ2-3; tentatively, D is TRBD1 or TRBD2 (5 bases each). The sample here was peripheral blood, taken at surgery. CDR3 region: CASSLEGLGTYSTDTQYF. The CDR3 bases are TGTGCCAGCAGTTTAGAGGGATTGGGGACCTACTCCACAGATACGCAGTATTTT.